Below, one TCR beta chain is given with its context. Its cognate antigen is unknown. These data originate in a study of T cells expressing NK-cell markers. Study observations and caveats: Dominant NKG2C+ clonotypes made up about 1.0-7.0% of CD8+ T cells in about six donors.

Reanalyzing the 5' RACE reads, TCRdb keeps one entry per CDR3 protein, without DNA. The sample yields about 260,000 distinct CDR3 sequences, of which the top ten take up about 0.4%. The CDR3 totals 17 residues. In germline, CDR1 is MNHEY, CDR2 SMNVEV (reference sequence). The clonotype was recovered from a man in his late teens or twenties in good health. The chain has TRBV27 and TRBJ2-1; TCRdb reports TRBD2, a call that lacks DNA to check it against. Material for sequencing was blood T cells: a sorted CD56 or NKG2C T cell subset, CD4+ or CD8+ T cells, or bulk PBMC T cells (not recorded which). The CDR3 reads CASSPRLAGAGRNEQFF.